This T cell receptor beta chain stems from a study of T cell responses to AZD1222 COVID-19 vaccine (dated by TCRdb to the early 2020s). Broadly, across the study: AZD1222 recipients with second doses at about 4 weeks or about 12 weeks were pooled, because spike-specific TCR depth and breadth did not differ between schedules. A total of about 240 trial participants underwent TCR sequencing, of whom 207 received two doses of AZD1222 and approximately 25 received two doses of the MenACWY control vaccine. Enrollment into the trials was organized by age into subgroups of 18-55, 56-69 and 70-plus years, and those subgroups contained approximately 160, 26 and 62 TCR-sequenced participants, respectively. Broad study findings and their caveats: Conclusions about previously exposed vaccinees were limited because only six AZD1222 recipients were SARS-CoV-2 seropositive at baseline. Because no day 14 peak-response samples were available, the repertoires could be characterized only after the peak T cell response. Reportedly, close to half of the unique spike-specific TCRs recognized epitopes lying outside the regions that are mutated in the B.1.351 and B.1.1.7 variants. CD4 TCRs associated with the vaccine covered the entire spike protein, and the dominant responses were in regions 160-218 and 743-854. A significant rise in spike-specific TCR breadth and depth was observed after two AZD1222 doses relative to day 0 and relative to MenACWY recipients. The 56-69-year group was small, and its depth increase did not reach significance, likely because of low power. Most participants were white British and females outnumbered males, and the authors suggested that clonal diversity may have been underestimated.

The time point label here, explained by the study, means: baseline before first vaccination. The vaccinee samples were drawn from two UK trials, COV001 and COV002, one of which was a single-blind randomized controlled phase 2/3 trial testing AZD1222 (ChAdOx1 nCoV-19) in healthy adults. For TCRbeta chain sequencing, PBMC samples were collected from trial participants at day 0 and at day 28 after the second dose. The germline V gene (reference sequence) supplies CDR1 LNHDA and CDR2 SQIVND. The CDR3 contains 13 residues, cysteine and phenylalanine counted. Only CDR3 DNA is held: 39 bases, read in frame from base 1. Cut back by 3 bases and 5 bases, the V and J ends lie 8 bases apart. A remark on this clone: Its antigen remains undetermined. Base qualities are not provided; no much larger clone lies one nucleotide away.

The CDR3 regions of human TCRbeta chains were analyzed by immunosequencing. On the authors' methods: TCRs in the repertoires were matched against a reference library of SARS-CoV-2-specific TCRs that had been generated with the MIRA antigen-specificity platform. Breadth was defined as the fraction of unique TCRs that were SARS-CoV-2-associated, and depth was defined as the fraction of total T cells that were SARS-CoV-2-associated. Each spike-specific TCR was assigned to its reactive spike region and to a CD4 or CD8 class using the MIRA data. Log10-transformed breadth and depth values were compared by one-way ANOVA with Sidak's multiple comparisons tests. TCRdb mirrors the immuneACCESS table, restricted to in-frame sequences. Some clones are absent from its copies; in checked studies, under half trace to an unresolved V gene, and the reason for the others is unknown. The V and J calls and the clone size are those of that table, but D and trimming were determined from the DNA. Within this sample are 95,000 to 150,000 clones, with 70% to 90% of them counted one time only. Roughly 8.9% of the sample is in the top ten clones.

This sequence uses TRBV19 and TRBJ2-1; the D gene is not confidently resolved. Sequenced here: peripheral blood, sampled on day 0 of AZD1222 vaccination. The TCR sequence derives from an adult in good health. CDR3 region: CASSIRYDNEQFF. DNA sequence: TGTGCCAGTAGTATTAGATACGACAATGAGCAGTTCTTC.